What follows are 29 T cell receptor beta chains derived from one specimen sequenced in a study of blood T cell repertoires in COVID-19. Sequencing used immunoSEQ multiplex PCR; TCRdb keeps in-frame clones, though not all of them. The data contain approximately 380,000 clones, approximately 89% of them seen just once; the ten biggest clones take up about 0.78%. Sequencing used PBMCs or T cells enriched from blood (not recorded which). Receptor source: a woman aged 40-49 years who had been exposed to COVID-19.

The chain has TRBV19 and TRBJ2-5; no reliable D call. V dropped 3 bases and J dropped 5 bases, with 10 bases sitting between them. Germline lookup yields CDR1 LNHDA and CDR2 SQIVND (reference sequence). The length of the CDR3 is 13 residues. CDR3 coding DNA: TGTGCCAGTAGTATGGCCCCCTGGGAGACCCAGTACTTC. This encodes CASSMAPWETQYF.

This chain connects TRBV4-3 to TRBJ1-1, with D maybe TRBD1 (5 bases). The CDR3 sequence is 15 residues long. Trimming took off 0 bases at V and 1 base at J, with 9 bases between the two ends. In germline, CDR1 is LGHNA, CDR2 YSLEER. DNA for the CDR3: TGCGCCAGCAGCCAAGAGGCGGGACGGAACACTGAAGCTTTCTTT. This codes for CASSQEAGRNTEAFF.

As DNA, the CDR3 is TGTGCCATTCCGACTGGCCGGGAGCAGTACTTC. Translating it yields CAIPTGREQYF. The rearrangement uses TRBV11-2 and TRBJ2-7; no reliable D call. V lost 10 bases and J 7 bases, leaving 14 bases between the germline ends. Germline-derived CDR1 and CDR2 are SGHAT and FQNNGV. The CDR3 is 11 amino acids. Looking up the rest from reference TRBV11-2 and TRBJ2-7 gives the full variable domain: EAGVAQSPRYKIIEKRQSVAFWCNPISGHATLYWYQQILGQGPKLLIQFQNNGVVDDSQLPKDRFSAERLKGVDSTLKIQPAKLEDSAVYLCAIPTGREQYFGPGTRLTVT.

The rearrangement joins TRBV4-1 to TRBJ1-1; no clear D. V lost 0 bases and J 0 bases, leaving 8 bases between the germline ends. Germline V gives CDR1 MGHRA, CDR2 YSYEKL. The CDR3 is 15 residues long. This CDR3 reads CASSQEGSMNTEAFF. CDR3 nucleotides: TGCGCCAGCAGCCAAGAGGGCAGCATGAACACTGAAGCTTTCTTT.

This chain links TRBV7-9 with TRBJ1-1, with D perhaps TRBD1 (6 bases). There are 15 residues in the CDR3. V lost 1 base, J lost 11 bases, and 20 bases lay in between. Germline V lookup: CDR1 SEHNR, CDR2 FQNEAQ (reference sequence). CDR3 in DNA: TGTGCCAGCAGCTTAGGTGGGGGCGAGGTGCCCAGGGCTTTCTTT. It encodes CASSLGGGEVPRAFF. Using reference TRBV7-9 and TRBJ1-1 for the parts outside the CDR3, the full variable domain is DTGVSQNPRHKITKRGQNVTFRCDPISEHNRLYWYRQTLGQGPEFLTYFQNEAQLEKSRLLSDRFSAERPKGSFSTLEIQRTEQGDSAMYLCASSLGGGEVPRAFFGQGTRLTVV.

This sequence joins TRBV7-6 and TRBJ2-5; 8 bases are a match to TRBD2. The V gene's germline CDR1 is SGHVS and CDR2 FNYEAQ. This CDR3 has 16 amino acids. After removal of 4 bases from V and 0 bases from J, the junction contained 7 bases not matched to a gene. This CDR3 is CASSWYTGGYQETQYF. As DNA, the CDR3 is TGTGCCAGCAGCTGGTATACGGGGGGGTACCAAGAGACCCAGTACTTC.

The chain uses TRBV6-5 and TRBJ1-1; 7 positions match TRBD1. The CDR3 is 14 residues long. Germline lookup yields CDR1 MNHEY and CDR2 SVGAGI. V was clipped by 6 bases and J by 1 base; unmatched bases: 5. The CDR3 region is CASSHRTGNTEAFF. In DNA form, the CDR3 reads TGTGCCAGCAGCCACCGGACAGGGAACACTGAAGCTTTCTTT.

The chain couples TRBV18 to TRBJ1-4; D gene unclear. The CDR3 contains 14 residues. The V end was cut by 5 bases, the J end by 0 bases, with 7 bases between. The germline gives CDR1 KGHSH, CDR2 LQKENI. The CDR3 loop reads CASSRTATNEKLFF. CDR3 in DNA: TGTGCCAGCTCAAGGACTGCAACTAATGAAAAACTGTTTTTT. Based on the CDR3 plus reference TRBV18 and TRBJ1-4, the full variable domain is NAGVMQNPRHLVRRRGQEARLRCSPMKGHSHVYWYRQLPEEGLKFMVYLQKENIIDESGMPKERFSAEFPKEGPSILRIQQVVRGDSAAYFCASSRTATNEKLFFGSGTQLSVL.

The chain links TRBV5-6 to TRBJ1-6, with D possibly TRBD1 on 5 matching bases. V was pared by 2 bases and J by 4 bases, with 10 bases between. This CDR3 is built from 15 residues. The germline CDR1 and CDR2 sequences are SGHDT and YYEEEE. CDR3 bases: TGTGCCAGCAGCTTCCAACAGGCGTATAATTCACCCCTCCACTTT. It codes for CASSFQQAYNSPLHF.

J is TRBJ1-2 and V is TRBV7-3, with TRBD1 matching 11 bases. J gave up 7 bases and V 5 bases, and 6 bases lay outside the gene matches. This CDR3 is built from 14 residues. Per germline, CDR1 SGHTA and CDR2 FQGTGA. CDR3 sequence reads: CASSPGTGGSGYTF. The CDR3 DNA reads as TGTGCCAGCAGCCCGGGGACAGGGGGAAGTGGCTACACCTTC.

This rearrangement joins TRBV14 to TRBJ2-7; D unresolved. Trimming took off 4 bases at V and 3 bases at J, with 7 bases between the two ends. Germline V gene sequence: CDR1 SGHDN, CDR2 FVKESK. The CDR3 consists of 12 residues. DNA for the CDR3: TGTGCCAGCAGCCCCGGCGGCTACGAGCAGTACTTC. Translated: CASSPGGYEQYF.

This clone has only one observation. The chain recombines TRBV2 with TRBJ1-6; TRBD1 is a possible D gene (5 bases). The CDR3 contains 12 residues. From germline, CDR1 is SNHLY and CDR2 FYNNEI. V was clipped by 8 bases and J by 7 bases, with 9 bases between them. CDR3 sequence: CASRQGNSPLHF. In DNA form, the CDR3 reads TGTGCCAGCCGGCAGGGAAATTCACCCCTCCACTTT.

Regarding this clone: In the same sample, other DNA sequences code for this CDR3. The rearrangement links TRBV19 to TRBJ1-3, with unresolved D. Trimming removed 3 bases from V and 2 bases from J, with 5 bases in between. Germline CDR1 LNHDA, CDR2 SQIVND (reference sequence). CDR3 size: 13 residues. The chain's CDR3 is CASSIGTGNTIYF. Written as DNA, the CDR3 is TGTGCCAGTAGTATCGGGACTGGAAACACCATATATTTT.

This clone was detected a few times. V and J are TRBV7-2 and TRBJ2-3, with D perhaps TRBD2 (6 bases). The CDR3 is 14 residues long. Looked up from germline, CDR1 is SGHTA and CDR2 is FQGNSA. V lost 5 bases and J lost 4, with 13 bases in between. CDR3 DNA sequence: TGTGCCAGCAGCACCGGGGAGGCGGCAGATACGCAGTATTTT. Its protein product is CASSTGEAADTQYF.

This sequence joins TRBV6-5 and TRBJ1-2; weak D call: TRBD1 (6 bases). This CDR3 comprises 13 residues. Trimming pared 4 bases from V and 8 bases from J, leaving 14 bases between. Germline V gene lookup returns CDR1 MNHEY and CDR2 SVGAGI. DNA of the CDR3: TGTGCCAGCAGTTCCAGCCCCGACAGGGGCTACACCTTC. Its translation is CASSSSPDRGYTF.

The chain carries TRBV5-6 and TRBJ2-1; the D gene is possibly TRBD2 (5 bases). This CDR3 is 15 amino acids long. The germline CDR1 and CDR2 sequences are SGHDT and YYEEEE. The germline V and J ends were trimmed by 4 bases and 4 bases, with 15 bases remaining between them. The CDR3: CASSLEEGAYNEQFF. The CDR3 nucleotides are TGTGCCAGCAGCCTAGAAGAGGGTGCATACAATGAGCAGTTCTTC.

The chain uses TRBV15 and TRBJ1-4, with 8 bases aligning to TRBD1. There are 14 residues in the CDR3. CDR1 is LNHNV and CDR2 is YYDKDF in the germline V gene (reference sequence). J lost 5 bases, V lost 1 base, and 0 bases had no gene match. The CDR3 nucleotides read TGTGCCACCAGCAGAGGACAGGGGAATGAAAAACTGTTTTTT. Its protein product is CATSRGQGNEKLFF.

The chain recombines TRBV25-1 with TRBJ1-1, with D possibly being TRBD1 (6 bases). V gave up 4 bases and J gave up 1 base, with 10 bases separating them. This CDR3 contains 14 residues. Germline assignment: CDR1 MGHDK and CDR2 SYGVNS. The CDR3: CASSGVGANTEAFF. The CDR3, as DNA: TGTGCCAGCAGTGGGGTGGGGGCGAACACTGAAGCTTTCTTT.

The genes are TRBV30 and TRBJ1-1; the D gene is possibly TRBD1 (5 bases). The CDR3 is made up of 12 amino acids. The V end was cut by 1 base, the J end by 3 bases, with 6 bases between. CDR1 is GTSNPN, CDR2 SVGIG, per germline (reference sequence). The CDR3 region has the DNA TGTGCCTGGAGTGGGGGCTACACTGAAGCTTTCTTT. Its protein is CAWSGGYTEAFF. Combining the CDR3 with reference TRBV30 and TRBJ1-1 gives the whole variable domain SQTIHQWPATLVQPVGSPLSLECTVEGTSNPNLYWYRQAAGRGLQLLFYSVGIGQISSEVPQNLSASRPQDRQFILSSKKLLLSDSGFYLCAWSGGYTEAFFGQGTRLTVV.

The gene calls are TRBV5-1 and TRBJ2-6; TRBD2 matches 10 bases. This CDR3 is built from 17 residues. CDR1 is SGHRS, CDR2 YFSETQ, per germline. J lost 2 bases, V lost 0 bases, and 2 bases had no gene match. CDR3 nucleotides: TGCGCCAGCAGCTTGGTACTAGCGGGGACTGGGGCCAACGTCCTGACTTTC. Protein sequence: CASSLVLAGTGANVLTF. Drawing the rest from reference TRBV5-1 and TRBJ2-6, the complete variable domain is KAGVTQTPRYLIKTRGQQVTLSCSPISGHRSVSWYQQTPGQGLQFLFEYFSETQRNKGNFPGRFSGRQFSNSRSEMNVSTLELGDSALYLCASSLVLAGTGANVLTFGAGSRLTVL.

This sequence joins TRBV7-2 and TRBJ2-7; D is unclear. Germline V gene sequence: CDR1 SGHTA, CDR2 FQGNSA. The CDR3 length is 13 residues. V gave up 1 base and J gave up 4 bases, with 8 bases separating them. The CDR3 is CASSLGSGYEQYF. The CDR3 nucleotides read TGTGCCAGCAGCTTAGGTTCCGGGTACGAGCAGTACTTC.

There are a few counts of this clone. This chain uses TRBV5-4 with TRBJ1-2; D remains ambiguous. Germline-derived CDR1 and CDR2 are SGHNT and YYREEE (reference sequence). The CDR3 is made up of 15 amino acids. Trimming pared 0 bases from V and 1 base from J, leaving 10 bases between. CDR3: CASSLGALGNYGYTF. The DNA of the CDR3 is TGTGCCAGCAGCTTGGGGGCGCTTGGTAACTATGGCTACACCTTC.

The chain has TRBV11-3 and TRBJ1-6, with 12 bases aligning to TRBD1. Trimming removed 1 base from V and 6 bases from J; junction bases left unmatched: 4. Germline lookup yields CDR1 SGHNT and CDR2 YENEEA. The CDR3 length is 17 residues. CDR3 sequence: CASSLVGTGGGNSPLHF. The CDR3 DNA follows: TGTGCCAGCAGCTTAGTGGGGACAGGGGGCGGTAATTCACCCCTCCACTTT.

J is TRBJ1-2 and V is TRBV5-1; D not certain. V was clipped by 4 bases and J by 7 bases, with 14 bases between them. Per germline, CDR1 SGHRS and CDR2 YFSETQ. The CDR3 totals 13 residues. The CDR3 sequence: CASSEITVGGYTF. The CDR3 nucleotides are TGCGCCAGCAGCGAAATCACAGTAGGTGGCTACACCTTC.

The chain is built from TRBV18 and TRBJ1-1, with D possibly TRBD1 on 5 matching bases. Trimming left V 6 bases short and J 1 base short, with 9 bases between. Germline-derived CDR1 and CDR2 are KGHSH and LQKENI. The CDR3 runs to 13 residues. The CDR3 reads CASSVQGNTEAFF. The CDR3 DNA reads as TGTGCCAGCTCCGTCCAGGGGAACACTGAAGCTTTCTTT.

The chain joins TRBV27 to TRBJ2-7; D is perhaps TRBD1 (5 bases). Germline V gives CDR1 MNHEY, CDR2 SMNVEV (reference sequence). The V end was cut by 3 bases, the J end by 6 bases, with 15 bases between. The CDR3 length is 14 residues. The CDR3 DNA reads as TGTGCCAGCAGTTTTCTCGACAGATCCAGCGAGCAGTACTTC. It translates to CASSFLDRSSEQYF.

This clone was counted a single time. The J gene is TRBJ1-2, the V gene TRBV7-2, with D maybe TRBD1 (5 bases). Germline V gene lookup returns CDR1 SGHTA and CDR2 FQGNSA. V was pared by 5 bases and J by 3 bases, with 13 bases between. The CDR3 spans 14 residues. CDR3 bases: TGTGCCAGCAGCCTCCTCCGGGGGGACTATGGCTACACCTTC. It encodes CASSLLRGDYGYTF.

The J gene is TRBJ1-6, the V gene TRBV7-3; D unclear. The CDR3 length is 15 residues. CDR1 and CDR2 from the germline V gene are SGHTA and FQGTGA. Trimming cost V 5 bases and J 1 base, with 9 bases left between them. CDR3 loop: CASSPTTSYNSPLHF. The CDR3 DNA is TGTGCCAGCAGCCCTACGACTTCCTATAATTCACCCCTCCACTTT.

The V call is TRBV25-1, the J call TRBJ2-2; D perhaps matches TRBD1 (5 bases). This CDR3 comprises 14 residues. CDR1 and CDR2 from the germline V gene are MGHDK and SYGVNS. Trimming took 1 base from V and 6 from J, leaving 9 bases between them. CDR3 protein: CASSEFQGAGELFF. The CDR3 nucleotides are TGTGCCAGCAGTGAATTCCAGGGTGCCGGGGAGCTGTTTTTT.